The present entry profiles one TCR beta chain with its context. This table comes from immunoSEQ multiplex PCR, and its TCRdb copy is limited to in-frame clones, with some not included. Of 200,000 to 300,000 clones in the sample, around 85% are singletons; the top ten hold about 6.3%. CDR1 is GTSNPN and CDR2 is SVGIG in the germline V gene (reference sequence). Trimming left V 2 bases short and J 0 bases short, with 8 bases between. The CDR3 is 13 amino acids. This sample stems from a study of blood T cell repertoires in COVID-19. The V gene is TRBV30, the J gene TRBJ2-7; D possibly corresponds to TRBD2 (6 bases). This receptor was taken from a woman aged 55-70 years with active or convalescent COVID-19. The sequencing sample was made of peripheral blood. CDR3: CAWSSGLSYEQYF. In DNA form, the CDR3 reads TGTGCCTGGAGTTCGGGACTCTCCTACGAGCAGTACTTC.